The subject of this entry is one T cell receptor (beta chain). The antigen remains unidentified. This record comes from a study of T cells after yellow fever vaccination. Study-wide background: Fractions with few cells were prepared using SMART-Seq v4 Ultra Low Input. General study findings and limits: Detected again after the booster were most primary-vaccination clones, at 96% CD4 and 70% to 90% CD8. Weaker, the secondary response had a peak occurring faster, on day 5 versus 15.

The V end lost 3 bases, the J end lost 0 bases, and 15 bases lay between the germline ends. The CDR3 loop spans 17 amino acids. As TCR cDNA was made by 5'RACE template switching, a universal primer site and UMIs were added. Via MiXCR, TCRdb re-called the 5' RACE reads, giving one row per CDR3 protein. The data contain about 200,000 distinct CDR3 sequences, more than 3% of them singletons. This chain connects TRBV12-3 or TRBV12-4 to TRBJ2-4, with D uncertain. The sequence came from a man between 18 and 29 years old who received the YFV17D yellow fever vaccine. Sequencing used CD4+ T cells sorted from PBMCs, obtained 10 days after the yellow fever booster vaccination. The DNA of the CDR3 is TGTGCCAGCAGTTTTCCCCCCCGGCCCTTAGCCAAAAACATTCAGTACTTC. Its translation: CASSFPPRPLAKNIQYF.